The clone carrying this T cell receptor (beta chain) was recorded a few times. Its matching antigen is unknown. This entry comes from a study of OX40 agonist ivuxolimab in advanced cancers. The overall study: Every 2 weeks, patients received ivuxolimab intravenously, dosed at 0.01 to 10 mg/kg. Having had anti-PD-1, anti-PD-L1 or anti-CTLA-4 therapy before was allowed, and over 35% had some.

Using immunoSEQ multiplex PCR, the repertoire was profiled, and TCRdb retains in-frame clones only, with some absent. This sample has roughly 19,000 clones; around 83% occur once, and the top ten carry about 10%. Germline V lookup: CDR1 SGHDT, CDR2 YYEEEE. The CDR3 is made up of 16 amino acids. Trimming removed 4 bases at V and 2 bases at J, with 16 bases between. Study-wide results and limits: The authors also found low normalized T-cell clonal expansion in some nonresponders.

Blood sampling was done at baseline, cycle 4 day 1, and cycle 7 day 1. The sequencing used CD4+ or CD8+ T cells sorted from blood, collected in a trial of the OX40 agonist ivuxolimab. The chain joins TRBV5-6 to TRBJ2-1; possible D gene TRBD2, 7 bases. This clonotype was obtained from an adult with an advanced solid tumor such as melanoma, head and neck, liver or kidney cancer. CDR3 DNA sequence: TGTGCCAGCAGCGAACAGGGAGGGTATACCTACAATGAGCAGTTCTTC. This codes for CASSEQGGYTYNEQFF.